This T cell receptor (beta chain) was found in a study of T cells in narcolepsy. The CDR3 has 14 residues. Per the germline V gene, CDR1 is MDHEN and CDR2 is SYDVKM. Trimming took 2 bases from V and 10 from J, leaving 15 bases between them. General study findings and limits: Healthy controls reportedly lacked the autoreactive clonotypes serially found in patients' blood.

In the case of this clone: Its antigen is not known.

The table came from immunoSEQ multiplex PCR; TCRdb's copy has only in-frame clones and leaves some out. The repertoire holds 25,000 to 35,000 clones, with 70% to 80% as singletons. This clonotype originated in a human donor in good health. The material sequenced was memory (CD45RA-) CD4+ T cells from blood. This chain links TRBV28 with TRBJ2-1; the D call may be TRBD1 or TRBD2 (6 bases each). CDR3 sequence (DNA): TGTGCCAGCAGTTTAACCGGGGGCCGGCCCGAGCAGTTCTTC. This codes for CASSLTGGRPEQFF.